The rows below give T cell receptor beta chains drawn from one sample of a study of technical replicates of blood from a few donors. Generated by immunoSEQ multiplex PCR, the TCRdb table keeps only in-frame clones and is missing some. The sample lists 95,000 to 100,000 clones; 96% were seen once. Material: T cells isolated from PBMCs. These receptors originate from a human donor in good health. CDR3s include the opening cysteine and the closing phenylalanine or tryptophan. The D gene is left open where the match is weak. Size values are once, few and many counts, or a class for expanded clones, and some rows have none.

j_call v_call d_call clone_size cdr3_aa cdr3_nt
TRBJ2-3 TRBV7-6 TRBD2 - CASSLGTGLEDTQYF TGTGCCAGCAGCTTAGGGACGGGACTAGAAGATACGCAGTATTTT
TRBJ2-3 TRBV11-1 - once CASSPRGTSTDTQYF TGTGCCAGCAGCCCCAGGGGCACTAGCACAGATACGCAGTATTTT
TRBJ2-5 TRBV28 TRBD1 - CASSPSKRGREETQYF TGTGCCAGCAGTCCTTCAAAAAGGGGGCGCGAAGAGACCCAGTACTTC
TRBJ2-7 TRBV6-6 TRBD1 - CASSRQGNYEQYF TGTGCCAGCAGCCGACAGGGGAACTACGAGCAGTACTTC
TRBJ1-1 TRBV9 - - CASSDDTGPEAFF TGTGCCAGCAGCGACGACACAGGGCCTGAAGCTTTCTTT
TRBJ2-5 TRBV28 TRBD2 - CASSLSGAGLETQYF TGTGCCAGCAGTTTATCGGGAGCGGGACTAGAGACCCAGTACTTC
TRBJ2-7 TRBV28 - once CASSSIQAAFDGSRYEQYF TGTGCCAGCAGTTCAATACAGGCCGCCTTTGACGGGAGCCGCTACGAGCAGTACTTC
TRBJ1-1 TRBV2 TRBD1 - CASNGDRGTEAFF TGTGCCAGCAATGGAGACAGGGGTACTGAAGCTTTCTTT
TRBJ1-5 TRBV13 - - CASSSGGGLNQPQHF TGTGCCAGCAGCTCGGGGGGGGGCTTAAATCAGCCCCAGCATTTT
TRBJ2-1 TRBV4-2 TRBD2 - CASSQDLGLAAGEQFF TGTGCCAGCAGCCAAGATCTAGGACTAGCGGCGGGTGAGCAGTTCTTC
TRBJ1-3 TRBV25-1 - - CASSGDGGIGNTIYF TGTGCCAGCAGTGGGGACGGGGGAATAGGAAACACCATATATTTT
TRBJ2-1 TRBV4-1 - - CASSQEEAGVGYNEQFF TGCGCCAGCAGCCAAGAAGAAGCAGGGGTCGGGTACAATGAGCAGTTCTTC
TRBJ2-6 TRBV2 TRBD1 - CATTGGTGIPSGANVLTF TGTGCCACCACTGGGGGGACAGGGATTCCCTCTGGGGCCAACGTCCTGACTTTC
TRBJ2-7 TRBV4-1 - - CASSRIAVIQPYEQYF TGCGCCAGCAGTCGGATAGCGGTGATACAACCCTACGAGCAGTACTTC
TRBJ1-1 TRBV28 - - CASSLTGMNTEAFF TGTGCCAGCAGTTTAACAGGAATGAACACTGAAGCTTTCTTT
TRBJ2-1 TRBV29-1 - once CSVPTPYNEQFF TGCAGCGTTCCGACTCCGTACAATGAGCAGTTCTTC
TRBJ1-5 TRBV27 - - CASRPETGGPLNQPQHF TGTGCCAGCAGACCTGAAACCGGGGGGCCGCTAAATCAGCCCCAGCATTTT
TRBJ1-2 TRBV27 - - CASSLWPGNGYTF TGTGCCAGCAGTTTATGGCCAGGGAATGGCTACACCTTC
TRBJ2-5 TRBV19 TRBD2 - CASSPGTSGIKTQYF TGTGCCAGTAGCCCCGGGACTAGCGGGATAAAGACCCAGTACTTC
TRBJ2-7 TRBV6-5 TRBD2 - CASSYSAGAYTQYF TGTGCCAGCAGTTACTCTGCGGGAGCGTATACGCAGTACTTC
TRBJ2-2 TRBV7-2 TRBD1 - CASRIRYRGPGELFF TGTGCCAGCAGGATCCGATACAGGGGACCCGGGGAGCTGTTTTTT
TRBJ1-6 TRBV7-9 TRBD1 - CASSRRTGTGVSPLHF TGTGCCAGCAGCAGAAGAACCGGGACAGGAGTTTCACCCCTCCACTTT
TRBJ1-2 TRBV2 - - CASSESGFPAGWLYTF TGTGCCAGCAGTGAATCAGGGTTCCCCGCAGGATGGCTCTACACCTTC
TRBJ1-3 TRBV11-2 - - CASSLSRVGGNTIYF TGTGCCAGCAGCCTCAGCAGGGTTGGTGGAAACACCATATATTTT
TRBJ1-4 TRBV27 TRBD1 - CASSETGTGNEKLFF TGTGCCAGCAGCGAAACCGGGACAGGGAATGAAAAACTGTTTTTT
TRBJ2-7 TRBV6-6 TRBD2 - CASSYSGTSLGEQYF TGTGCCAGCAGTTACTCGGGGACTAGCTTAGGCGAGCAGTACTTC
TRBJ1-5 TRBV28 TRBD1 - CASRLQGARQPQHF TGTGCCAGCAGGCTACAGGGGGCGAGGCAGCCCCAGCATTTT
TRBJ2-3 TRBV6-5 - - CASSYSEASDTQYF TGTGCCAGCAGTTACTCGGAGGCCTCAGATACGCAGTATTTT
TRBJ2-2 TRBV5-1 - - CASSLELGTGELFF TGCGCCAGCAGCTTGGAACTAGGGACCGGGGAGCTGTTTTTT
TRBJ2-3 TRBV7-9 TRBD1 - CASSYRQGAADTQYF TGTGCCAGCAGCTACAGACAGGGGGCGGCAGATACGCAGTATTTT
TRBJ2-5 TRBV19 TRBD2 - CASSPGSLAGEETQYF TGTGCCAGTAGTCCCGGTTCGCTAGCGGGGGAAGAGACCCAGTACTTC
TRBJ1-5 TRBV27 - - CASSSNLHQPQHF TGTGCCAGCAGTTCCAACCTACATCAGCCCCAGCATTTT
TRBJ2-1 TRBV5-1 - - CASSLLNEQFF TGCGCCAGCAGCTTGCTAAATGAGCAGTTCTTC
TRBJ1-3 TRBV15 - - CATSRDHGADTIYF TGTGCCACCAGCAGAGATCATGGGGCGGACACCATATATTTT
TRBJ2-1 TRBV5-1 TRBD2 once CASSLLGRGTYNEQFF TGCGCCAGCAGCTTGTTGGGGCGGGGGACCTACAATGAGCAGTTCTTC
TRBJ2-7 TRBV4-1 TRBD2 - CASSQDRTSGSYEQYF TGCGCCAGCAGCCAAGACAGGACTAGCGGGAGCTACGAGCAGTACTTC
TRBJ1-6 TRBV1 - few CTSSQDGGQSYSPLHF TGCACCAGCAGCCAAGACGGGGGACAGTCATATTCACCCCTCCACTTT
TRBJ2-6 TRBV5-1 - - CASNRQAWGRGSGANVLTF TGCGCCAGCAATCGGCAAGCCTGGGGCAGGGGATCTGGGGCCAACGTCCTGACTTTC